Reported below is one TCR beta chain. The trim removed 4 bases at V and 2 bases at J, leaving 4 bases unmatched. CDR1 and CDR2 (germline): MGHRA, YSYEKL. This CDR3 has 15 residues. The record originates from a study of T cell changes during pregnancy in multiple sclerosis. The assay was immunoSEQ multiplex PCR, and TCRdb's table has in-frame clones only and misses some. The sample contains tens of thousands of clones, over 85% of which appear only once. The receptor's source is a female donor with multiple sclerosis, enrolled in a pregnancy study. The chain is built from TRBV4-1 and TRBJ2-7; 11 positions match TRBD2. The source was peripheral blood, collected in the second trimester of pregnancy. The CDR3 DNA reads TGCGCCAGCAGCCCTCGACTAGCGGGGACCTACGAGCAGTACTTC. It codes for CASSPRLAGTYEQYF.